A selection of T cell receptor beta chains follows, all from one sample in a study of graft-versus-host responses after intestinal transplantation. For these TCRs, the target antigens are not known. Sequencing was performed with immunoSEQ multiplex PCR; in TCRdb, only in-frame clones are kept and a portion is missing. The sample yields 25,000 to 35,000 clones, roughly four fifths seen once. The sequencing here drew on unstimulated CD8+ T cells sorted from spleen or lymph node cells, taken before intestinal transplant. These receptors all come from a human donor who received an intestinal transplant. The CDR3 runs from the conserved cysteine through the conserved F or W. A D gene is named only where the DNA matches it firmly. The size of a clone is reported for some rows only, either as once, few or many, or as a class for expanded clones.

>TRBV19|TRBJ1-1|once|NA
CASSADGDTEAFF
TGTGCCAGTAGTGCGGACGGGGACACTGAAGCTTTCTTT
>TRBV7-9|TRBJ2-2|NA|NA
CASSLVTKTGELFF
TGTGCCAGCAGCTTGGTGACTAAAACCGGGGAGCTGTTTTTT
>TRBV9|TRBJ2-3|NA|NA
CASSVVGARSTDTQYF
TGTGCCAGCAGCGTAGTGGGAGCGCGTAGCACAGATACGCAGTATTTT
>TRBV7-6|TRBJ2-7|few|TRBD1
CASSFGTGTYEQYF
TGTGCCAGCAGCTTTGGGACAGGGACGTACGAGCAGTACTTC
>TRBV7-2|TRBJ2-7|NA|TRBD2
CASSPGLYYEQYF
TGTGCCAGCAGCCCGGGACTATACTACGAGCAGTACTTC
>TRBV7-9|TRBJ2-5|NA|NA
CASSQGNRLAQETQYF
TGTGCCAGCAGCCAGGGGAACCGACTAGCCCAAGAGACCCAGTACTTC
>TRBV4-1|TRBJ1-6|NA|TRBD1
CASSKVGVGTGNSPLHF
TGCGCCAGCAGCAAAGTGGGTGTGGGGACAGGGAATTCACCCCTCCACTTT
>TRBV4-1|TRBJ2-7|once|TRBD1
CASSQIWTGGTYEQYF
TGCGCCAGCAGCCAAATCTGGACAGGGGGGACCTACGAGCAGTACTTC
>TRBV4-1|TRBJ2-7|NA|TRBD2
CASRPTSGYEQYF
TGCGCCAGCAGGCCGACTAGCGGGTACGAGCAGTACTTC
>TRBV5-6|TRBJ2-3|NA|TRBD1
CASSSMTGSEADTQYF
TGTGCCAGCAGCTCCATGACAGGGAGTGAAGCAGATACGCAGTATTTT
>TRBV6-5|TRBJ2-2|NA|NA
CASSYAWRGNTGELFF
TGTGCCAGCAGTTACGCTTGGCGGGGGAACACCGGGGAGCTGTTTTTT
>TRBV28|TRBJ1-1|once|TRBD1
CASEPLTGTTEAFF
TGTGCCAGCGAACCTTTGACAGGGACGACTGAAGCTTTCTTT
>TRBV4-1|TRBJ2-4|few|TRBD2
CASSPGLEYIQYF
TGCGCCAGCAGCCCGGGACTAGAGTACATTCAGTACTTC
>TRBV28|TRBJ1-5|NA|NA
CASRTGYSNQPQHF
TGTGCCAGCAGAACAGGGTACAGCAATCAGCCCCAGCATTTT
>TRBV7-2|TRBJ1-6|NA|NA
CASSLVFSNSPLHF
TGTGCCAGCAGCTTAGTTTTCTCCAATTCACCCCTCCACTTT
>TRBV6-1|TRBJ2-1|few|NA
CASSLNGGPNNEQFF
TGTGCCAGCAGCCTAAATGGAGGGCCCAACAATGAGCAGTTCTTC
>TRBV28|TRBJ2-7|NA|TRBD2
CASSFIIAGGPSEQYF
TGTGCCAGCAGTTTCATTATAGCGGGAGGGCCTAGCGAGCAGTACTTC
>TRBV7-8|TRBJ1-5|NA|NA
CASSWSWGRGGNQPQHF
TGTGCCAGCAGCTGGAGTTGGGGCCGGGGGGGCAATCAGCCCCAGCATTTT
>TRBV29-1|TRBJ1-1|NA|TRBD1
CSVETRTGDTEAFF
TGCAGCGTTGAAACTCGGACAGGGGACACTGAAGCTTTCTTT
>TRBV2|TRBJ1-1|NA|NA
CASSDLRDTEAFF
TGTGCCAGCAGTGATTTGCGGGACACTGAAGCTTTCTTT
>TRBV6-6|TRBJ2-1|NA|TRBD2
CALSGLAGGPENEQFF
TGTGCCCTCTCGGGGCTAGCGGGAGGGCCGGAGAATGAGCAGTTCTTC
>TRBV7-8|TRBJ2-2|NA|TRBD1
CASNVIVRGHTGELFF
TGTGCCAGCAACGTTATTGTCAGGGGGCACACCGGGGAGCTGTTTTTT
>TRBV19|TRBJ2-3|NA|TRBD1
CASQDRGRSTDTQYF
TGTGCCAGCCAAGACAGGGGTCGTAGCACAGATACGCAGTATTTT
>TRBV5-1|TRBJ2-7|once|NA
CASSLAADAYEQYF
TGCGCCAGCAGCTTGGCCGCGGATGCCTACGAGCAGTACTTC
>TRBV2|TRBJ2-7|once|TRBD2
CASSEGRREEYEQYF
TGTGCCAGCAGTGAAGGTCGGCGGGAGGAGTACGAGCAGTACTTC
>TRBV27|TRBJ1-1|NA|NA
CASSLSPGAGLGTEAFF
TGTGCCAGCAGTTTATCCCCAGGGGCCGGGTTGGGCACTGAAGCTTTCTTT
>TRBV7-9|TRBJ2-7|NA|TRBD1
CASSQRGQPASYEQYF
TGTGCCAGCAGCCAAAGGGGACAGCCGGCATCCTACGAGCAGTACTTC
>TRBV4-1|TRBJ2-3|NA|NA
CASSQAWPSTDTQYF
TGCGCCAGCAGCCAAGCGTGGCCATCCACAGATACGCAGTATTTT
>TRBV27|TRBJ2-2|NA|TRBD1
CASSPTWTGWTGELFF
TGTGCCAGCAGTCCGACCTGGACAGGGTGGACCGGGGAGCTGTTTTTT